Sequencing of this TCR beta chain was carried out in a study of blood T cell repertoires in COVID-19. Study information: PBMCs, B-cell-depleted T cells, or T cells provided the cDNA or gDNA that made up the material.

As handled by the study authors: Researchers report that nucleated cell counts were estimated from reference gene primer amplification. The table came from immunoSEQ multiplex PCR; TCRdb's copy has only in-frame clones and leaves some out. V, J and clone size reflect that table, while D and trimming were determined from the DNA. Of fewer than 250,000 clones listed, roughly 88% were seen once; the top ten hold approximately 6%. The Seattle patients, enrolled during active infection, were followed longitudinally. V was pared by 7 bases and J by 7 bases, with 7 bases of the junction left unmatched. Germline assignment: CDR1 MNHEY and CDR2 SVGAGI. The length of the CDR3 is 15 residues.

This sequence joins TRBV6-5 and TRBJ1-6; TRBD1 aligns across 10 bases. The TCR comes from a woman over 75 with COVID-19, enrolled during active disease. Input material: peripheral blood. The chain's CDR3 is CASTPGQGFNSPLHF. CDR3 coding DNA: TGTGCCAGCACGCCGGGACAGGGGTTCAATTCACCCCTCCACTTT.